This T cell receptor (beta chain) derives from a study of T-cell reconstitution after alpha-beta-depleted transplantation in children. Study-wide points: Surviving recipient T cells and thymic progenitors produced the high day-60 TCRbeta diversity seen in some patients. Reports say that about two months after transplant, the alpha-beta T cells came out of several hundred graft clones that had expanded. T-cell counts and diversity at one year following transplant were attributed mainly to newly produced T cells.

This clonotype has at least ten counts. Its antigen is currently unknown. CDR1 is MDHEN, CDR2 SYDVKM, per germline. The ends lost 3 bases at V and 4 bases at J; junction bases unmatched: 3. The CDR3 contains 13 residues. During its preparation, the TCRbeta library received unique molecular identifiers. In TCRdb, the PCR reads were re-called with MiXCR into one record per CDR3 protein. The table records around 270,000 distinct CDR3 sequences, over 7.5% of them present only once. The V and J genes are TRBV28 and TRBJ2-7; 7 bases fit TRBD1. Here the sequenced sample was peripheral blood, taken 360 days after TCRalphabeta/CD19-depleted stem cell transplant. This TCR came from a female patient aged 2 to 10 who had a stem cell transplant for Fanconi anemia, so the T cells may come from the graft donor. The CDR3 DNA follows: TGTGCCAGCAGTTTCCCAGGGGGTTACGAGCAGTACGTC. Translating it yields CASSFPGGYEQYV.